Detailed here is one T cell receptor beta chain. This entry belongs to a study of blood T cell repertoires in COVID-19. V was pared by 7 bases and J by 0 bases, with 3 bases of the junction left unmatched. The CDR3 is 15 amino acids. Germline loops: CDR1 MNHEY, CDR2 SVGAGI. Assay: immunoSEQ multiplex PCR; the TCRdb copy retains only in-frame clones and omits some. The sample comprises 250,000 to 350,000 clones, 87% of which are singletons, and 5.5% to 7% rests with the top ten. The material sequenced was PBMCs or T cells enriched from blood (not recorded which). J is TRBJ2-6 and V is TRBV6-5; 7 nucleotides align to TRBD1. The TCR was taken from a woman between 25 and 40 years old who had recovered from COVID-19. This chain's CDR3 is CASKGQASGANVLTF. CDR3 nucleotide sequence: TGTGCCAGCAAAGGACAGGCCTCTGGGGCCAACGTCCTGACTTTC.